This T cell receptor beta chain was found in a study of blood T cell repertoires in COVID-19. Background on the study: Donors in the United States, Italy and Spain gave samples during acute or convalescent COVID-19. T cells, B-cell-depleted T cells, or PBMCs provided the cDNA or gDNA that served as material.

Trimming took 6 bases from V and 0 from J, leaving 11 bases between them. The germline V gene encodes CDR1 MNHEY and CDR2 SVGAGI. This CDR3 contains 14 residues. In the authors' workflow: Estimated nucleated cell counts came from reference gene primer amplification. Repertoires were generated with immunoSEQ multiplex PCR, while TCRdb's copy carries only in-frame clones and drops some. V, J and clone size are taken as reported in that table, and D and trimming were inferred from the DNA itself. The sample holds about 150,000 clones, more than 75% seen once. The TCR sequence derives from a human donor with acute or convalescent COVID-19. The donor label of this sample is uncertain. V gene TRBV6-5 combines with J gene TRBJ1-2, with D perhaps matching TRBD1 (5 bases). Sequencing used peripheral blood. The CDR3 here is CASSDSPANYGYTF. CDR3 sequence (DNA): TGTGCCAGCAGCGACAGCCCTGCTAACTATGGCTACACCTTC.